A single sample is the source of the 22 T cell receptor beta chains below, sequenced in a study of CD8 T cells in ankylosing spondylitis. TCRdb processed the 5' RACE reads anew with MiXCR; each CDR3 protein has one entry. The data show about 150,000 distinct CDR3 sequences, with approximately 48% seen just once and about 16% held by the top ten. Sequenced sample: synovial fluid, either unsorted or a sorted T cell fraction (not recorded which). The receptors shown here come from a male donor with ankylosing spondylitis.

This chain connects TRBV12-3 or TRBV12-4 to TRBJ2-7; the D call may be TRBD1 or TRBD2 (5 bases each). Trimming shortened V by 3 bases and J by 9 bases, and 9 bases separated the two germline ends. The CDR3 totals 11 residues. CDR3 DNA: TGTGCCAGCAGTTTGGGGGAAGGGCAGTACTTC. It encodes CASSLGEGQYF.

The V gene is TRBV11-2, the J gene TRBJ2-7, with a tentative D call TRBD2 (6 bases). CDR1 and CDR2 (germline): SGHAT, FQNNGV. This CDR3 comprises 18 residues. V dropped 3 bases and J dropped 4 bases, with 25 bases sitting between them. The CDR3 sequence is CASSFRDLGSRLSYEQYF. In DNA, the CDR3 is TGTGCCAGCAGCTTCAGGGACTTGGGCAGCCGTTTATCATACGAGCAGTACTTC.

The gene calls are TRBV12-3 or TRBV12-4 and TRBJ1-2; D may be TRBD1 (5 bases). The CDR3 extends over 14 amino acids. Deletions cut 3 bases from V and 9 bases from J, with 17 bases between. In DNA, the CDR3 is TGTGCCAGCAGTTTGGGGCAGACCTTATGGAGCTACACCTTC. It specifies CASSLGQTLWSYTF.

The chain employs TRBV4-2 and TRBJ2-7; TRBD2 matches 9 bases. V lost 3 bases and J lost 4; bases outside the gene matches: 10. CDR3 length: 16 residues. Looked up from germline, CDR1 is LGHNA and CDR2 is YNFKEQ. As DNA, the CDR3 is TGTGCCAGCAGCCAGGTAGCGGGAGCAATTGGGTACGAGCAGTACTTC. It is translated as CASSQVAGAIGYEQYF.

The chain employs TRBV9 and TRBJ1-5; possible D gene TRBD1, 5 bases. This CDR3 contains 13 residues. V lost 3 bases, J lost 9 bases, and 13 bases lay in between. CDR1 is SGDLS, CDR2 YYNGEE, per germline. CDR3 in DNA: TGTGCCAGCAGCGCTACTCGTGGGGGGCCCCAGCATTTT. Translating gives CASSATRGGPQHF.

The chain carries TRBV4-2 and TRBJ1-4, with 7 nucleotides matching TRBD1. In germline, CDR1 is LGHNA, CDR2 YNFKEQ. Trimming cost V 1 base and J 3 bases; bases outside gene matches: 2. CDR3 length: 15 amino acids. The CDR3 bases are TGTGCCAGCAGCCAAGTAGGGACAGCTAATGAAAAACTGTTTTTT. Amino acid sequence: CASSQVGTANEKLFF.

Here the CDR3 DNA reads TGTGCCAGCAGCTCGCTTAGACTAGCGGGGGGTTACAATGAGCAGTTCTTC. It is translated as CASSSLRLAGGYNEQFF. The chain is built from TRBV11-2 and TRBJ2-1, with TRBD2 identical over 13 bases. With V trimmed by 4 bases and J by 4 bases, 7 bases remained unmatched. CDR1 is SGHAT and CDR2 is FQNNGV in the germline V gene. This CDR3 is 17 amino acids long. The full variable domain, its missing parts supplied by reference TRBV11-2 and TRBJ2-1, is EAGVAQSPRYKIIEKRQSVAFWCNPISGHATLYWYQQILGQGPKLLIQFQNNGVVDDSQLPKDRFSAERLKGVDSTLKIQPAKLEDSAVYLCASSSLRLAGGYNEQFFGPGTRLTVL.

This clonotype was observed at least ten times. The chain joins TRBV20-1 to TRBJ2-7, with 10 bases matching TRBD2. V lost 1 base to trimming and J lost 2 bases; unmatched junction nucleotides: 5. From germline, CDR1 is DFQATT and CDR2 SNEGSKA (reference sequence). CDR3 size: 15 residues. The chain's CDR3 is CSARAEREGTYEQYF. The CDR3 nucleotides are TGCAGTGCTAGAGCCGAGCGGGAGGGTACCTACGAGCAGTACTTC.

There are a few counts of this clonotype. The chain is built from TRBV28 and TRBJ2-7; maybe TRBD1 (6 bases). Trimming pared 7 bases from V and 3 bases from J, leaving 13 bases between. CDR3 size: 13 residues. CDR1 is MDHEN and CDR2 is SYDVKM in the germline V gene. The CDR3 DNA reads as TGTGCCAGCAACGAGCCACAGGGCTACGAGCAGTACTTC. It specifies CASNEPQGYEQYF.

This rearrangement joins TRBV7-9 to TRBJ2-1; D uncertain. V was shortened by 3 bases and J by 5 bases, with 11 bases between the two germline ends. The CDR3 extends over 14 amino acids. Germline values: CDR1 SEHNR, CDR2 FQNEAQ (reference sequence). CDR3 loop: CASSFRLTHNEQFF. The CDR3 DNA follows: TGTGCCAGCAGCTTTAGACTCACCCACAATGAGCAGTTCTTC.

V gene TRBV12-3 or TRBV12-4 combines with J gene TRBJ2-7, with TRBD2 as a possible D gene (5 bases). The CDR3 loop spans 14 amino acids. Trimming took 2 bases from V and 6 from J, leaving 14 bases between them. The CDR3 DNA reads TGTGCCAGCAGTTTACTAGCCCCGGTGAGCGAGCAGTACTTC. Its protein is CASSLLAPVSEQYF.

The chain couples TRBV18 to TRBJ1-2; weak D call: TRBD1 (5 bases). This CDR3 spans 14 amino acids. Germline V lookup: CDR1 KGHSH, CDR2 LQKENI. Trimming shortened V by 1 base and J by 8 bases, and 14 bases separated the two germline ends. The CDR3 sequence: CASSPRRQGGGYTF. The CDR3 DNA follows: TGTGCCAGCTCACCACGGCGTCAGGGAGGCGGCTACACCTTC.

J is TRBJ2-7 and V is TRBV29-1; perhaps TRBD2 as D (6 bases). This CDR3 has 14 amino acids. Trimming shortened V by 4 bases and J by 0 bases, and 13 bases separated the two germline ends. Germline V lookup: CDR1 SQVTM, CDR2 ANQGSEA. In DNA, the CDR3 is TGCAGCGTTGTGGAGGCTAGCGTCTCCTACGAGCAGTACTTC. Protein product: CSVVEASVSYEQYF.

This chain connects TRBV30 to TRBJ2-1; no definite D call. Germline CDR1 is GTSNPN and CDR2 is SVGIG (reference sequence). V was shortened by 4 bases and J by 8 bases, with 12 bases between the two germline ends. The length of the CDR3 is 12 residues. CDR3 sequence: CAWIPLRDEQFF. CDR3 nucleotides: TGTGCCTGGATCCCACTTAGGGATGAGCAGTTCTTC.

This clonotype was seen a few times. The chain couples TRBV4-3 to TRBJ2-1; TRBD2 agrees at 9 bases. Germline V gives CDR1 LGHNA, CDR2 YSLEER. CDR3 length equals 17 residues. V shed 1 base and J 4 bases; nucleotides not matched to a gene: 8. This CDR3 is CASSQALAGYPYNEQFF. CDR3 in DNA: TGCGCCAGCAGCCAAGCCCTAGCGGGATACCCGTACAATGAGCAGTTCTTC.

The chain links TRBV5-6 to TRBJ2-1; D not certain. Trimming removed 1 base at V and 4 bases at J, with 6 bases between. The CDR3 has 13 residues. From germline, CDR1 is SGHDT and CDR2 YYEEEE. CDR3 loop: CASSLSRYNEQFF. In nucleotides, the CDR3 is TGTGCCAGCAGCTTGTCCAGGTACAATGAGCAGTTCTTC.

This clonotype appeared a few times. The chain links TRBV7-9 to TRBJ2-1; D is possibly TRBD1 or TRBD2 (5 bases each). Germline CDR1 SEHNR, CDR2 FQNEAQ (reference sequence). CDR3 length equals 11 residues. V was trimmed by 11 bases and J by 4 bases, leaving 9 bases between them. The CDR3 spells CAGGTYNEQFF. As DNA, the CDR3 is TGTGCCGGGGGAACGTACAATGAGCAGTTCTTC.

The chain uses TRBV21-1 and TRBJ1-4; TRBD1 was called by the table and not checked on the DNA. TRBV21-1 is a pseudogene locus. The CDR3 totals 16 residues. CDR3 residues: CASSNLYFRVGEKLFF. CDR3 DNA sequence: TGTGCCAGCAGCAACCTTTATTTCAGGGTCGGCGAAAAACTGTTTTTT.

This clonotype has at least ten counts. This rearrangement joins TRBV6-4 to TRBJ2-3; 14 bases line up with TRBD2. This CDR3 has 16 residues. Germline trimming cut 0 bases from V and 6 bases from J; bases unmatched to any gene: 2. CDR1 and CDR2 (germline): MRHNA, SNTAGT. The CDR3 here is CASSDSTSGGADTQYF. The CDR3 bases are TGTGCCAGCAGTGACTCGACTAGCGGGGGGGCCGATACGCAGTATTTT.

The chain carries TRBV7-2 and TRBJ2-3; a possible D gene is TRBD1 (6 bases). Deletions cut 10 bases from V and 4 bases from J, with 24 bases between. The germline V gene has CDR1 SGHTA and CDR2 FQGNSA. The CDR3 consists of 16 residues. DNA for the CDR3: TGTGCCACAAGCTTCCCTCCCCAGGGGAGTTCAGATACGCAGTATTTT. Translating it yields CATSFPPQGSSDTQYF.

A few counts support this clonotype. This sequence joins TRBV9 and TRBJ2-3, with 10 positions matching TRBD2. The trim removed 1 base at V and 6 bases at J, leaving 5 bases unmatched. CDR3 size: 15 residues. CDR1 is SGDLS, CDR2 YYNGEE, per germline. The CDR3 DNA reads as TGTGCCAGCAGCGTATGGGTAGCGGGAGGCGATACGCAGTATTTT. The encoded protein is CASSVWVAGGDTQYF. Full variable domain (outside the CDR3, taken from reference TRBV9 and TRBJ2-3): DSGVTQTPKHLITATGQRVTLRCSPRSGDLSVYWYQQSLDQGLQFLIQYYNGEERAKGNILERFSAQQFPDLHSELNLSSLELGDSALYFCASSVWVAGGDTQYFGPGTRLTVL.

In nucleotides, the CDR3 is TGCGCCAGCAGCCAACTAGCGGGAGGCTACGAGCAGTACTTC. It yields the protein CASSQLAGGYEQYF. The gene calls are TRBV4-1 and TRBJ2-7; 11 bases line up with TRBD2. CDR1 and CDR2 (germline): MGHRA, YSYEKL. V shed 2 bases, J shed 3 bases, and the junction held 0 bases outside the gene matches. The CDR3 totals 14 residues.